The rows below give T cell receptor beta chains drawn from one sample of a study of cytomegalovirus exposure and HLA in healthy donors. The method was immunoSEQ multiplex PCR; TCRdb's version includes in-frame clones alone and lacks a portion of them. There are some 100,000 clones in the sample; around 86% occur only once, and around 5% lies in the top ten. Sequenced: PBMCs. Receptors were obtained from a man between 18 and 35 years old in good health and CMV-seronegative. Each CDR3 is given with its conserved first and last residue. D genes are given only for firm matches. Rows may omit the clone size; those that give it use once, few, many or a size class.

CDR3nt	CDR3aa	v_gene	j_gene	d_gene	abundance
TGTGCCTGGAGGGCCGCGAACACTGAAGCTTTCTTT	CAWRAANTEAFF	TRBV30	TRBJ1-1	NA	NA
TGTGCCAGCAGTACGCACAGGGTAGGAGAGGGCTACACCTTC	CASSTHRVGEGYTF	TRBV27	TRBJ1-2	NA	NA
TGTGCCAGCAGTCTTGGGCTCAGGGACAGGGTGAGCACTGAAGCTTTCTTT	CASSLGLRDRVSTEAFF	TRBV27	TRBJ1-1	TRBD1	NA
TGTGCCAGCAGCAAAGGACAGGGGGCGAATCAGCCCCAGCATTTT	CASSKGQGANQPQHF	TRBV7-9	TRBJ1-5	TRBD1	NA
TGCAGCGCTAGGACAGGGTCTTCAGGAAACACCATATATTTT	CSARTGSSGNTIYF	TRBV29-1	TRBJ1-3	TRBD1	NA
TGCAGCGCGGGATCCGGAGGGGGCCGGGAAAAACTGTTTTTT	CSAGSGGGREKLFF	TRBV29-1	TRBJ1-4	TRBD1	NA
TGCGCCAGCAGCCGAGACTTCAACTGGGACAGGGTAAAGACGGATCAGCCCCAGCATTTT	CASSRDFNWDRVKTDQPQHF	TRBV4-1	TRBJ1-5	TRBD1	once
TGTGCCAGCAGCGTAGATGAGGCTAGCGGGATAAAAAACATTCAGTACTTC	CASSVDEASGIKNIQYF	TRBV9	TRBJ2-4	TRBD2	once
TGTGCTAGTGGTCCCCCCGCGGGAGTCACCTACGAGCAGTACTTC	CASGPPAGVTYEQYF	TRBV12-5	TRBJ2-7	TRBD2	NA
TGTGCCTGGAGTGTCGCGGGCCGTGCCAACGTCCTGACTTTC	CAWSVAGRANVLTF	TRBV30	TRBJ2-6	NA	NA
TGTGCCAGCAGTCCCGACCCGGGACAGAGCTCACCCCTCCACTTT	CASSPDPGQSSPLHF	TRBV6-6	TRBJ1-6	TRBD1	NA
TGTGCCAGCAGTTACTCGTTACAGGGAAACATTCAGTACTTC	CASSYSLQGNIQYF	TRBV6-6	TRBJ2-4	NA	NA
TGCAGCGTTGAAGCAGGGGTATATGGCTACACCTTC	CSVEAGVYGYTF	TRBV29-1	TRBJ1-2	NA	once
TGTGCCAGCAGTCCAATGACAGGGAAGGAGACCCAGTACTTC	CASSPMTGKETQYF	TRBV6-6	TRBJ2-5	TRBD1	NA
TGTGCCAGCAGTTACCCTGGGGGCGGTGAAGCTTTCTTT	CASSYPGGGEAFF	TRBV6-5	TRBJ1-1	NA	few
TGTGCCAGCAGTCCCGACAGGGGGTGGTATGGCTACACCTTC	CASSPDRGWYGYTF	TRBV27	TRBJ1-2	TRBD1	NA
TGTGCCAGCAGTGAAAGGGACAGGGGTAACTATGGCTACACCTTC	CASSERDRGNYGYTF	TRBV2	TRBJ1-2	TRBD1	NA
TGTGCCAGCAGGCCTCTAGCGGGGGAGGACGAGCAGTACTTC	CASRPLAGEDEQYF	TRBV6-5	TRBJ2-7	TRBD2	NA
TGTGCCAGCAGCGTGACTAGGACAAATGAGCAGTTCTTC	CASSVTRTNEQFF	TRBV4-2	TRBJ2-1	NA	NA
TGTGCCAGCAGTGTTCGGGGTACGGAAAATTCACCCCTCCACTTT	CASSVRGTENSPLHF	TRBV25-1	TRBJ1-6	NA	NA
TGTGCCAGCAGCTTGGGCAGGGGGCTCTCTTCACCCCTCCACTTT	CASSLGRGLSSPLHF	TRBV5-8	TRBJ1-6	TRBD1	NA
TGCGCCAGCAGCCAAGATAGCCGCCCTAATTCACCCCTCCACTTT	CASSQDSRPNSPLHF	TRBV4-1	TRBJ1-6	NA	NA
TGTGCCAGCAGTGCCTGGGGACAGAGGGCGGGGGAGACCCAGTACTTC	CASSAWGQRAGETQYF	TRBV6-1	TRBJ2-5	NA	NA
TGTGCCAGCAGTGAGACAGGTTATCGTAACTATGGCTACACCTTC	CASSETGYRNYGYTF	TRBV25-1	TRBJ1-2	NA	NA
TGTGCCAGCAGCCAACTTCAACAGGGGGCCTTAGCTAACTATGGCTACACCTTC	CASSQLQQGALANYGYTF	TRBV14	TRBJ1-2	TRBD1	NA
TGTGCCAGCACAGAGGACAGGAGGATCGGGGAGCTGTTTTTT	CASTEDRRIGELFF	TRBV6-1	TRBJ2-2	TRBD1	NA
TGTGCCTGGAAGGGGACAAGGCCTCAAGAGACCCAGTACTTC	CAWKGTRPQETQYF	TRBV30	TRBJ2-5	NA	NA
TGTGCCAGCACCCCCGGCGGGGCCAAAAATTCACCCCTCCACTTT	CASTPGGAKNSPLHF	TRBV9	TRBJ1-6	NA	NA
TGTGCCAGCAGCCAACAAAAGGGGCTCGTTCACAATGAGCAGTTCTTC	CASSQQKGLVHNEQFF	TRBV11-3	TRBJ2-1	NA	NA
TGTGCCAGCAGCTTAGCTTTGACAGAAGAGACCCAGTACTTC	CASSLALTEETQYF	TRBV7-6	TRBJ2-5	NA	NA
TGCGCCAGCAGCCAGGGACAATACTCTGGAAACACCATATATTTT	CASSQGQYSGNTIYF	TRBV4-1	TRBJ1-3	NA	NA
TGCGCCAGCAGCCGCGTATGGGGGGGGAGCTCCTACAATGAGCAGTTCTTC	CASSRVWGGSSYNEQFF	TRBV4-1	TRBJ2-1	TRBD2	NA
TGTGCCAGCAGTGGGGGCAGGGATAATGAAAAACTGTTTTTT	CASSGGRDNEKLFF	TRBV27	TRBJ1-4	NA	NA
TGTGCCAGCAGCCCACGGACAGCAGAGAACACTGAAGCTTTCTTT	CASSPRTAENTEAFF	TRBV7-9	TRBJ1-1	NA	NA
TGTGCCAGCAGACTGAGGGCACGGGAGTGGGGCACAGATACGCAGTATTTT	CASRLRAREWGTDTQYF	TRBV27	TRBJ2-3	NA	NA
TGTGCCAGCAGTTACTCCTCCGGGGTAGCTTTCTTT	CASSYSSGVAFF	TRBV6-5	TRBJ1-1	NA	NA
TGTGCCAGCACTACCAGGGGGCGTACAAACAATGAGCAGTTCTTC	CASTTRGRTNNEQFF	TRBV27	TRBJ2-1	TRBD1	NA
TGTGCCTGGAGTGTCATAACAGGGCGAAATGAGCAGTTCTTC	CAWSVITGRNEQFF	TRBV30	TRBJ2-1	NA	NA
TGTGCCAGCAGTCCCAGGGGTGGGAGTCAGCCCCAGCATTTT	CASSPRGGSQPQHF	TRBV6-5	TRBJ1-5	NA	NA
TGTGCCTGCCACCAGTCGTCCTCTGGAAACACCATATATTTT	CACHQSSSGNTIYF	TRBV30	TRBJ1-3	NA	few
TGCGCCAGCAGCCATCCCTGGGGGGGGAACGAAGATACGCAGTATTTT	CASSHPWGGNEDTQYF	TRBV4-1	TRBJ2-3	TRBD2	NA
TGCGCCAGCAGCTTTGGAGAGAACACTGAAGCTTTCTTT	CASSFGENTEAFF	TRBV5-1	TRBJ1-1	NA	NA
TGTGCCTGGAGTGTCGGGGGGGCGAGGGGCTACACCTTC	CAWSVGGARGYTF	TRBV30	TRBJ1-2	NA	NA
TGTGCCAGCAGTGGCGCCGGGACAGGGGGTTACGAGCAGTACTTC	CASSGAGTGGYEQYF	TRBV6-1	TRBJ2-7	TRBD1	NA
TGTGCCAGCAGTTACTCGGGGAGGAACACTGAAGCTTTCTTT	CASSYSGRNTEAFF	TRBV6-5	TRBJ1-1	NA	NA
TGTGCCAGCAGTACGCGACAGGGACTTAATGAAAAACTGTTTTTT	CASSTRQGLNEKLFF	TRBV6-6	TRBJ1-4	TRBD1	NA
TGCAGTGCTAGAGATCTTGAGACCCAGTACTTC	CSARDLETQYF	TRBV20-1	TRBJ2-5	NA	NA
TGTGCCAGCAGCCTTACCGGGACAGATACGATCTACGAGCAGTACTTC	CASSLTGTDTIYEQYF	TRBV7-2	TRBJ2-7	TRBD1	NA
TGTGCCAGCACTATAGCGGGGGGGAACACCGGGGAGCTGTTTTTT	CASTIAGGNTGELFF	TRBV27	TRBJ2-2	TRBD2	NA
TGTGCCAGCAGTTACTCGACTAATGTGCAGTACTTC	CASSYSTNVQYF	TRBV6-6	TRBJ2-7	NA	NA
TGTGCCTGGAGTTGGGGACCCCCCGTAGGGGGTCAGCCCCAGCATTTT	CAWSWGPPVGGQPQHF	TRBV30	TRBJ1-5	NA	NA
TGTGCCAGCAGTTTATTCCAGGGTAGTGGCTACACCTTC	CASSLFQGSGYTF	TRBV27	TRBJ1-2	NA	NA
TGTGCCAGCAGCCCTGAGGGAACCGGGGAGCTGTTTTTT	CASSPEGTGELFF	TRBV7-9	TRBJ2-2	NA	NA